The text below deals with one T cell receptor beta chain. As yet, its antigen is unknown. This CDR3 is built from 13 residues. The germline V gene has CDR1 SEHNR and CDR2 FQNEAQ (reference sequence). V was shortened by 6 bases and J by 2 bases, with 11 bases between the two germline ends. The data are from a study of yellow fever vaccine responses in identical twins. Study conclusions and caveats: Each twin's T cell response to the vaccine was reported to look partly convergent and partly personalized.

TCRdb processed the RT-PCR reads anew with MiXCR; each CDR3 protein has one entry. The sample lists 30,000 to 40,000 distinct CDR3 sequences, almost 60% occurring once. This clonotype originated in a woman aged 18-29 years who received the yellow fever vaccine. Sequences were derived from T cells from blood (PBMCs), unsorted or a sorted subset (not recorded which), sampled before or after yellow fever vaccination (not recorded which). This chain uses TRBV7-9 with TRBJ2-7; possibly TRBD1 for D (5 bases). CDR3 sequence (DNA): TGTGCCAGCAGACCTCAGGGTCCCTACGAGCAGTACTTC. As protein: CASRPQGPYEQYF.